Listed here is a single T cell receptor beta chain. This entry comes from a study of blood T cell repertoires in COVID-19. Study at large: Collection of acute and convalescent COVID-19 samples took place in the United States, Italy and Spain. Sample material is recorded as cDNA or gDNA derived from T cells, B-cell-depleted T cells, or PBMCs.

Trimming pared 4 bases from V and 0 bases from J, leaving 12 bases between. CDR1 and CDR2 from the germline V gene are KGHDR and SFDVKD. This CDR3 has 16 amino acids. Methods used by the authors: Amplification from reference gene primers served as the basis for estimated nucleated cell counts. Sequencing was performed with immunoSEQ multiplex PCR; in TCRdb, only in-frame clones are kept and a portion is missing. V, J and clone size reflect that table, while D and trimming were determined from the DNA. The data hold 80,000 or so clones, with 86% observed a single time. The specimen sequenced was peripheral blood. The chain links TRBV24-1 to TRBJ2-1, with TRBD2 as a possible D gene (5 bases). The receptor's source is a human donor in a cohort sampled during active COVID-19. The CDR3 reads CATSDLSVSSYNEQFF. The CDR3 DNA reads TGTGCCACCAGTGACCTTAGCGTGAGCTCCTACAATGAGCAGTTCTTC.